These T cell receptor beta chains were read from a single sample in a study of human thymus T cells. Sequencing was performed with immunoSEQ multiplex PCR; in TCRdb, only in-frame clones are kept and a portion is missing. The sample has 120,000 or so clones, over 85% seen once; the top ten hold around 0.025%. The sample taken for sequencing was thymus tissue. Receptors were obtained from a boy younger than two with a congenital heart defect but otherwise immunologically healthy. The conserved cysteine and the conserved F or W are not part of the CDR3 here. Size values are once, few and many counts, or a class for expanded clones, and some rows have none.

V	J	size	CDR3
TRBV5-8	TRBJ1-3	NA	ASSEGTGNGNTIY
TRBV4-3	TRBJ2-7	once	ASSFDRAPTYEQY
TRBV7-9	TRBJ2-1	NA	ASSLAWRRDRSSYNEQF
TRBV6-1	TRBJ1-1	few	ASSGGFCVGAF
TRBV4-1	TRBJ1-2	NA	ASSQAGVLRGQTYGYT
TRBV4-3	TRBJ2-2	NA	ASSPGPDRGNTGELF
TRBV19	TRBJ1-4	NA	ASRAGQNEKLF
TRBV28	TRBJ1-3	NA	ASSFRGFKGNTIY
TRBV5-8	TRBJ2-7	once	ASSTPGLIYEQY
TRBV27	TRBJ1-5	NA	ASSLFSVFGNQPQH
TRBV7-6	TRBJ2-7	NA	ASSPRLPGLAGVLSYEQY
TRBV15	TRBJ1-1	once	ATSRNPSQGARNTEAF
TRBV10-3	TRBJ1-4	NA	AIRPGQGGTNEKLF
TRBV6-5	TRBJ1-1	NA	ASSYIATGMNTEAF
TRBV6-6	TRBJ2-1	NA	ASTGTKYNEQF
TRBV4-3	TRBJ2-3	NA	ASSQVTGTSYY
TRBV28	TRBJ2-7	NA	ASSPTRGSSYEQY
TRBV9	TRBJ2-7	NA	ASSVDTSGGSYEQY
TRBV7-9	TRBJ1-2	NA	ASSSTPDTTHYT
TRBV5-1	TRBJ1-2	NA	ASTVGSLRGYT
TRBV7-2	TRBJ2-1	NA	ASSLVRGPPPNEQF
TRBV5-1	TRBJ2-1	NA	ASSLSRGGYNEQF
TRBV9	TRBJ1-4	once	ASSAPQHRAEATNEKLF
TRBV19	TRBJ1-5	NA	ASSIAGINQPQH
TRBV19	TRBJ1-1	NA	ASSIRSTRDTEAF
TRBV12-5	TRBJ1-1	NA	ASATRTFMNTEAF
TRBV2	TRBJ1-2	NA	ASPLSQGYGYT
TRBV5-3	TRBJ1-5	NA	ARSLGRADQPQH
TRBV30	TRBJ2-7	NA	ASQAGAYEQY
TRBV6-5	TRBJ2-7	NA	ASSLRQNYEQY
TRBV15	TRBJ2-5	NA	ATSRTGKLETQY
TRBV5-6	TRBJ2-7	NA	ASSRRRQGQY
TRBV4-2	TRBJ1-2	once	ASSQDLAFGYT
TRBV19	TRBJ1-1	NA	ASSTDRTNTEAF
TRBV7-6	TRBJ1-2	once	ASSSPLTGGYGYT
TRBV6-1	TRBJ2-1	NA	ASSKAGGPSDEQF
TRBV6-4	TRBJ2-4	NA	ARLKNIQY
TRBV7-2	TRBJ2-7	NA	ASSLATSRPAYEQY
TRBV28	TRBJ1-5	NA	ASSSPVPGRARVAAGGQPQH
TRBV9	TRBJ1-1	NA	ASSEGSGGNTEAF
TRBV16	TRBJ1-3	once	ASSQSPNRAGNTIY
TRBV30	TRBJ2-1	NA	AWTVVDEQF
TRBV14	TRBJ2-5	NA	ASSQVRAGAQETQY
TRBV6-5	TRBJ2-5	NA	ASTTTGYQETQY
TRBV5-5	TRBJ2-1	NA	ASSLSYGYEQF
TRBV4-1	TRBJ2-7	NA	ASSQDRDGLSYEQY
TRBV28	TRBJ1-5	NA	ASSLGGGASNQPQH
TRBV29-1	TRBJ2-3	NA	SVDGGPGDTQY
TRBV7-8	TRBJ2-5	NA	ASSPKSSGGASQETQY
TRBV27	TRBJ1-1	NA	ASSLQGGGTEAF
TRBV5-1	TRBJ1-2	NA	ASSPGTGDNYGYT